This passage covers 22 T cell receptor beta chains from one sample sequenced in a study of neurological immune-mediated disorders. MiXCR, run by TCRdb on the 5' RACE reads, gives a single entry per CDR3 protein. Found here are 45,000 to 50,000 distinct CDR3 sequences, less than 4% of them singletons; the top ten hold roughly 16%. Sequencing was performed on PBMCs. These TCRs come from a woman between 45 and 60 years old with multiple sclerosis.

In its sample, this clonotype was seen many times. The chain has TRBV20-1 and TRBJ2-2; no firm D call. Germline lookup yields CDR1 DFQATT and CDR2 SNEGSKA (reference sequence). This CDR3 spans 15 amino acids. Trimming took off 3 bases at V and 0 bases at J, with 11 bases between the two ends. CDR3 DNA: TGCAGTGCTAGGTTATCCGGGTCGAACACCGGGGAGCTGTTTTTT. Protein: CSARLSGSNTGELFF.

A note on this clonotype: A junction boundary mismatches the germline segment, possibly from a read error. This chain connects TRBV3-1 to TRBJ2-7; D is uncertain. CDR3 size: 12 residues. CDR1 and CDR2 from the germline V gene are LGHDT and YNNKEL (reference sequence). The chain's CDR3 is CASSHVTYEKYF. As DNA, the CDR3 is TGTGCCAGCAGCCATGTCACGTACGAGAAGTACTTC.

This clonotype has a count of ten or more. This chain uses TRBV12-3 or TRBV12-4 with TRBJ2-1; tentatively, D is TRBD2 (6 bases). V dropped 3 bases and J dropped 0 bases, with 9 bases sitting between them. The CDR3 covers 15 residues. The DNA for the CDR3 is TGTGCCAGCAGTTTCCGGGACTCCTCCTACAATGAGCAGTTCTTC. The encoded protein is CASSFRDSSYNEQFF.

At least ten counts were recorded for this clonotype. V gene TRBV7-6 combines with J gene TRBJ2-3, with D possibly matching TRBD1 (5 bases). CDR1 is SGHVS and CDR2 is FNYEAQ in the germline V gene. The CDR3 contains 16 residues. Trimming pared 0 bases from V and 3 bases from J, leaving 13 bases between. CDR3 nucleotides: TGTGCCAGCAGCTTAGCGAATGGCAGGGTGACAGATACGCAGTATTTT. Amino acids: CASSLANGRVTDTQYF.

This clonotype has a count of ten or more. The J gene is TRBJ2-1, the V gene TRBV5-1, with 11 bases aligning to TRBD2. The ends lost 3 bases at V and 5 bases at J; junction bases unmatched: 4. CDR1 and CDR2 (germline): SGHRS, YFSETQ. The CDR3 length is 15 residues. DNA of the CDR3: TGCGCCAGCAGCTCCGGGACTAGCGGAAACAATGAGCAGTTCTTC. This encodes CASSSGTSGNNEQFF.

This clonotype was seen many times. The chain is built from TRBV7-2 and TRBJ2-5; 11 positions agree with TRBD2. Germline V gene data show CDR1 as SGHTA and CDR2 as FQGNSA. The CDR3 sequence is 16 residues long. After removal of 3 bases from V and 5 bases from J, the junction contained 8 bases not matched to a gene. CDR3 nucleotide sequence: TGTGCCAGCAGCTTTAGTAGCGGGGGGGGCTCGGAGACCCAGTACTTC. This translates into CASSFSSGGGSETQYF.

This clonotype was picked up many times. V usage is TRBV3-1 and J usage is TRBJ2-3; D gene unclear. Germline loops: CDR1 LGHDT, CDR2 YNNKEL (reference sequence). CDR3 length: 13 residues. Trimming pared 0 bases from V and 12 bases from J, leaving 13 bases between. The CDR3 here is CASSQERQVDQYF. The CDR3 nucleotides are TGTGCCAGCAGCCAAGAGCGGCAGGTTGATCAGTATTTT.

A word on this clonotype: A much larger clone sits a single nucleotide away, making a read error possible. This chain links TRBV20-1 with TRBJ2-7; D may correspond to TRBD1 or TRBD2 (5 bases each). From germline, CDR1 is DFQATT and CDR2 SNEGSKA (reference sequence). The V and J ends lost 6 bases and 2 bases respectively, with 17 bases between them. The CDR3 is 14 amino acids. The CDR3 nucleotides are TGCAGTGCGCAGAACGGGACGGTAACCTACGAGCAGTACTTC. It encodes CSAQNGTVTYEQYF.

This clonotype has at least ten counts. J is TRBJ2-1 and V is TRBV11-2; D not resolved. Per germline, CDR1 SGHAT and CDR2 FQNNGV. The V and J ends lost 5 bases and 4 bases respectively, with 12 bases between them. This CDR3 spans 14 amino acids. The CDR3 coding sequence is TGTGCCAGCAGCCCACTCCGATCGTACAATGAGCAGTTCTTC. Its protein product is CASSPLRSYNEQFF.

There are many counts of this clonotype. This chain uses TRBV6-2 or TRBV6-3 with TRBJ2-3; the match to TRBD1 covers 7 bases. Germline assignment: CDR1 MNHEY and CDR2 SVGEGT. The CDR3 runs 17 residues. The trim removed 4 bases at V and 2 bases at J, leaving 12 bases unmatched. CDR3 loop: CASSFNAGGRDTDTQYF. DNA for the CDR3: TGTGCCAGCAGTTTTAACGCAGGGGGTCGGGACACAGATACGCAGTATTTT.

This clonotype came up many times. The V and J genes are TRBV6-1 and TRBJ2-7; perhaps TRBD1 as D (6 bases). The CDR3 spans 15 residues. V dropped 5 bases and J dropped 0 bases, with 14 bases sitting between them. Looked up from germline, CDR1 is MNHNS and CDR2 is SASEGT. DNA of the CDR3: TGTGCCAGCAGTCGTACAGGGAGAAGCTCCTACGAGCAGTACTTC. It yields the protein CASSRTGRSSYEQYF.

In its sample, this clonotype was seen many times. CDR3 region: CASSWGVTEAFF. The CDR3, as DNA: TGTGCCAGCAGCTGGGGGGTCACTGAAGCTTTCTTT. V is TRBV5-6 and J is TRBJ1-1; TRBD1 is a possible D gene (5 bases). This CDR3 region has 12 residues. V dropped 3 bases and J dropped 4 bases, with 7 bases sitting between them. Looked up from germline, CDR1 is SGHDT and CDR2 is YYEEEE.

This clonotype was detected ten times or more. The CDR3 coding sequence is TGCAGTGCTAGTACCCAGGGGGGGGAGACCCAGTACTTC. Amino acid sequence: CSASTQGGETQYF. This rearrangement joins TRBV20-1 to TRBJ2-5, with D possibly being TRBD1 or TRBD2 (7 bases each). From germline, CDR1 is DFQATT and CDR2 SNEGSKA (reference sequence). The CDR3 is made up of 13 amino acids. Trimming cost V 3 bases and J 5 bases, with 13 bases left between them.

This clonotype has ten or more counts. The chain links TRBV7-2 to TRBJ1-2; D is uncertain. Germline CDR1 is SGHTA and CDR2 is FQGNSA. Trimming took off 5 bases at V and 0 bases at J, with 7 bases between the two ends. CDR3 length: 13 residues. CDR3 sequence: CASSTTANYGYTF. CDR3 nucleotide sequence: TGTGCCAGCAGCACAACAGCTAACTATGGCTACACCTTC.

This clonotype was found many times. The V call is TRBV20-1, the J call TRBJ2-3; D might be TRBD1 or TRBD2, each matching 5 bases. CDR1 and CDR2 from the germline V gene are DFQATT and SNEGSKA (reference sequence). CDR3 length: 13 residues. The V end lost 3 bases, the J end lost 9 bases, and 16 bases lay between the germline ends. CDR3 coding DNA: TGCAGTGCTAGCTGGGACGGCCGAGGGACGCAGTATTTT. Amino acid sequence: CSASWDGRGTQYF.

This clonotype was counted at least ten times. The genes are TRBV7-2 and TRBJ2-1; a weak D match, TRBD2 (6 bases). The CDR3 contains 13 residues. Germline-derived CDR1 and CDR2 are SGHTA and FQGNSA. The ends were cut back, 2 bases at V and 6 bases at J, with 8 bases in the middle. The CDR3 coding sequence is TGTGCCAGCAGCTTACTAGCGAGCAATGAGCAGTTCTTC. This encodes CASSLLASNEQFF.

The table lists this clonotype with many counts. The chain couples TRBV20-1 to TRBJ1-1; 10 positions agree with TRBD1. This CDR3 region has 12 residues. Trimming cost V 5 bases and J 7 bases; bases outside gene matches: 4. CDR1 and CDR2 (germline): DFQATT, SNEGSKA (reference sequence). The CDR3 loop reads CSAAGTGVEAFF. CDR3 coding DNA: TGCAGTGCTGCCGGGACAGGGGTTGAAGCTTTCTTT.

This clonotype appeared many times. The V gene is TRBV7-8, the J gene TRBJ2-1; perhaps TRBD1 as D (7 bases). There are 15 residues in the CDR3. Trimming cost V 5 bases and J 6 bases, with 17 bases left between them. Germline loops: CDR1 SGHVS, CDR2 FQNEAQ. In DNA form, the CDR3 reads TGTGCCAGCAGCCATAGCAGGGGGGTTTCCAATGAGCAGTTCTTC. This encodes CASSHSRGVSNEQFF.

This clonotype was seen repeatedly, ten times or more. The chain uses TRBV20-1 and TRBJ1-5, with 10 bases fitting TRBD1. The trim removed 6 bases at V and 1 base at J, leaving 3 bases unmatched. This CDR3 comprises 14 residues. Germline V lookup: CDR1 DFQATT, CDR2 SNEGSKA (reference sequence). The CDR3, as DNA: TGCAGTGCCAGGGACAGGGGAAGCAATCAGCCCCAGCATTTT. Encoded protein: CSARDRGSNQPQHF.

This clonotype has at least ten counts. The gene calls are TRBV18 and TRBJ1-4; D ambiguous. CDR1 KGHSH and CDR2 LQKENI come from the germline V gene. V lost 4 bases and J lost 5, with 17 bases in between. The CDR3 is made up of 16 amino acids. In DNA, the CDR3 is TGTGCCAGCTCACAAGGCATTGGTATGGAGAATGAAAAACTGTTTTTT. This encodes CASSQGIGMENEKLFF.

This clonotype was seen many times. This rearrangement joins TRBV20-1 to TRBJ2-5, with TRBD2 identical over 8 bases. Germline V gene lookup returns CDR1 DFQATT and CDR2 SNEGSKA (reference sequence). J gave up 5 bases and V 5 bases, and 16 bases lay outside the gene matches. The CDR3 runs to 16 residues. CDR3 bases: TGCAGTGCTCCAAAGGGTGCGGGGGGCCGGGGGGAGACCCAGTACTTC. Protein sequence: CSAPKGAGGRGETQYF.

This clonotype was observed at least ten times. This sequence joins TRBV29-1 and TRBJ2-3; weak D call: TRBD2 (7 bases). V was cut by 7 bases and J by 5 bases, with 19 bases left in between. Germline CDR1 reads SQVTM; CDR2 reads ANQGSEA. The CDR3 has 14 residues. This CDR3 reads CSASQGGTIDTQYF. CDR3 sequence (DNA): TGCAGCGCATCACAGGGCGGGACTATAGATACGCAGTATTTT.